Detailed here is one T cell receptor (beta chain). Its antigen is as yet unknown. CDR1 and CDR2 (germline): SGHTA, FQGNSA. The CDR3 is made up of 18 amino acids. Trimming cost V 4 bases and J 4 bases; bases outside gene matches: 14. The table came from immunoSEQ multiplex PCR; TCRdb's copy has only in-frame clones and leaves some out. Among tens of thousands of clones listed, 70% to 90% were seen once. The data are from a study of OX40 agonist ivuxolimab in advanced cancers. The study, taken as a whole, reports: Clonal expansion by week 6 occurred in CD4+ and CD8+ blood T cells (at 0.1 to 3.0 mg/kg). Clonal expansion was among the lowest in partial responders at 0.1-3.0 mg/kg, especially CD8+.

This sequence originates from an adult with an advanced solid tumor such as melanoma, head and neck, liver or kidney cancer. Source: CD4+ or CD8+ T cells sorted from blood, taken in a trial of the OX40 agonist ivuxolimab. J is TRBJ1-1 and V is TRBV7-2, with 11 bases fitting TRBD1. The CDR3 protein is CASSSLLRDRGVATEAFF. CDR3 coding DNA: TGTGCCAGCAGCTCCCTCCTCCGGGACAGGGGGGTTGCCACTGAAGCTTTCTTT. Based on the CDR3 plus reference TRBV7-2 and TRBJ1-1, the full variable domain is GAGVSQSPSNKVTEKGKDVELRCDPISGHTALYWYRQSLGQGLEFLIYFQGNSAPDKSGLPSDRFSAERTGGSVSTLTIQRTQQEDSAVYLCASSSLLRDRGVATEAFFGQGTRLTVV.